This entry is about one T cell receptor beta chain. V was pared by 4 bases and J by 4 bases, with 13 bases between. Germline CDR1 is KGHSH and CDR2 is LQKENI. The CDR3 has 15 amino acids. In the original workflow: From reference gene primer amplification, estimates of nucleated cell counts were derived. Libraries were prepared by immunoSEQ multiplex PCR; TCRdb keeps only in-frame clonotypes and omits some of them. That table gives V, J and clone size, and the DNA gave D and trimming. The sample holds about 250,000 clones, more than 70% seen once. The source of the sample is a study of blood T cell repertoires in COVID-19. Study summary: The study drew acute and convalescent COVID-19 samples from the United States, Italy and Spain.

In Seattle, patients joined the study during active infection and were tracked longitudinally. The sequence derives from an elderly woman with COVID-19, enrolled during active disease. The chain is built from TRBV18 and TRBJ1-4; D perhaps matches TRBD1 (5 bases). Sequencing was done on a sample of peripheral blood. The DNA for the CDR3 is TGTGCCAGCTCACGAAACACGGGGGGTAATGAAAAACTGTTTTTT. This gives the protein CASSRNTGGNEKLFF.